The source of this T cell receptor beta chain is a study of post-analysis software for immune sequencing data (dated by TCRdb to the mid-2010s). With regard to the full study: Recorded disease courses included relapsing-remitting, secondary progressive and progressive-relapsing multiple sclerosis, with some patients lacking subtype annotation. The multiple sclerosis patient repertoires were compared with approximately 11 previously published healthy control repertoires from donors aged about 6 to 26 years. A subset of samples was prepared in parallel using single-end sample barcoding, then pooled and co-amplified after Illumina adapter ligation. The paper as a whole reports these results and caveats: Significantly lower normalized Chao1 diversity was found in multiple sclerosis patients than in controls, suggesting substantial peripheral T-cell clonal expansion. Patients showed significantly higher frequencies than controls for roughly five TRBV segments, among them TRBV5-6, TRBV5-1 and TRBV20-1. The control group was slightly older than the multiple sclerosis patient group. Strong co-clustering of samples prepared in the same batch was shown by direct clustering with F measure, prompting a batch-effect correction.

Relative to germline, V is missing 2 bases and J is missing 5 bases, with 5 bases of the junction outside any gene match. The cysteine opens and the phenylalanine closes a CDR3 of 15 amino acids. Of the read, only the CDR3 DNA is kept; its 45 bases are in frame from base 1. CDR1 and CDR2, per the germline V gene (reference sequence), are MNHNY and SVGAGI. To demonstrate the VDJtools post-analysis software, the study profiled TCR beta repertoires from the peripheral blood of about a dozen young patients with multiple sclerosis. Multiple sclerosis patients were children and adolescents aged about 6 to 15 years. This clonotype has just a few counts. There is no known antigen for this receptor. Base qualities are not provided; no much larger clone lies one nucleotide away. Preparation of the library involved PCR. The sample was run on an Illumina HiSeq 2500. To reduce PCR and sequencing biases, unique molecular identifiers were built into the TCR beta cDNA libraries. Every 1 to 10 million input T cells yielded approximately 500,000 cDNA molecules, meaning each molecule approximated one T cell. Patient libraries were prepared and sequenced with the same protocol used for the earlier healthy control dataset. Within a given batch, samples were prepared together, multiplexed and sequenced on the same HiSeq lane. In the original analysis: Raw barcoded reads were processed with MIGEC, and single-read molecular identifier groups were discarded before consensus assembly and CDR3 extraction. VDJtools was used for post-analysis of the clonotype tables, and diversity was normalized by down-sampling every dataset to the size of the smallest sample. In repertoire overlap clustering, CDR3 amino acid sequences, but not nucleotide sequences, were matched to correct batch-related cross-sample contamination. TCRdb reprocessing: public reads trimmed at Q25 with fastp, clones called with MiXCR, in-frame beta chains kept. Each entry merges the rows of one CDR3 protein and shows their most common DNA and genes. The V and J calls were determined by TCRdb, not by the authors. The sample table holds roughly 570,000 distinct CDR3 sequences, of which 34% were seen once. 5% to 6% of the sample rests with the top ten.

The sequenced material came from blood. The sequence was collected from a girl between 2 and 17 years old with multiple sclerosis. The chain was built from TRBV6-6 and TRBJ2-3, and 9 bases in between align with TRBD1. Here is the DNA: TGTGCCAGCAGTTACCGGGACAGGGATAAAGATACGCAGTATTTT. It translates to CASSYRDRDKDTQYF.